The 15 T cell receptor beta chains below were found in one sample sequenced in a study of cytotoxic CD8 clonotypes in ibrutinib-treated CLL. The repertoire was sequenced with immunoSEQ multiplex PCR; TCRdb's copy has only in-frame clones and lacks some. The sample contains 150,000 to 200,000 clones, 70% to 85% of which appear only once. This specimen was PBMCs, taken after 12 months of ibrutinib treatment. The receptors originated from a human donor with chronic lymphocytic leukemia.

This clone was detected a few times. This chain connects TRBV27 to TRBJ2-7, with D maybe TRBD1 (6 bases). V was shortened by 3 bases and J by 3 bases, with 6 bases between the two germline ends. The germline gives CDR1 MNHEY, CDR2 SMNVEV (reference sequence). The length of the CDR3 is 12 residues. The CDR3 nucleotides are TGTGCCAGCAGTTTGGACAGCTACGAGCAGTACTTC. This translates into CASSLDSYEQYF.

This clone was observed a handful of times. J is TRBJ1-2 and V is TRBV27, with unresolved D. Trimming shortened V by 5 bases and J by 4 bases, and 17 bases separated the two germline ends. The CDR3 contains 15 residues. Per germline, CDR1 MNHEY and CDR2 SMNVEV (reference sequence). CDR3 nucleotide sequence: TGTGCCAGCAGTCCTCCTGGGTCTCGCATCTATGGCTACACCTTC. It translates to CASSPPGSRIYGYTF.

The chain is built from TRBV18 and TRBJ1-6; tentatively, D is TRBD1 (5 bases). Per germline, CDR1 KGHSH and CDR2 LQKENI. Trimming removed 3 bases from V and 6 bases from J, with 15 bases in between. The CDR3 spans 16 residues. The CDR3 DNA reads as TGTGCCAGCTCACCTTCTTCGGGACGGTCTAATTCACCCCTCCACTTT. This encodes CASSPSSGRSNSPLHF.

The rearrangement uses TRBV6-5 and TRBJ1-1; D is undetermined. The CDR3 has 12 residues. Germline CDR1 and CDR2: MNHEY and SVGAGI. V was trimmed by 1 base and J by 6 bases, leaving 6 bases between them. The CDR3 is CASSYLGSEAFF. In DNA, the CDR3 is TGTGCCAGCAGTTACTTGGGATCTGAAGCTTTCTTT.

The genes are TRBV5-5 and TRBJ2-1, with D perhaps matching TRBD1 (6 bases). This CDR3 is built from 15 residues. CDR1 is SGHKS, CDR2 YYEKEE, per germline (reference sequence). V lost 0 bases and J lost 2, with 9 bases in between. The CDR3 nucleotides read TGTGCCAGCAGCTTGGGACAGGCGACCTACAATGAGCAGTTCTTC. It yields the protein CASSLGQATYNEQFF.

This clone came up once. CDR3 coding DNA: TGTGCCAGCAGTGGACCCTCAAATTCACCCCTCCACTTT. Its protein product is CASSGPSNSPLHF. The chain combines TRBV28 with TRBJ1-6; D uncertain. CDR1 is MDHEN and CDR2 is SYDVKM in the germline V gene. V shed 5 bases and J shed 7 bases, with 9 bases lying between them. The CDR3 has 13 amino acids.

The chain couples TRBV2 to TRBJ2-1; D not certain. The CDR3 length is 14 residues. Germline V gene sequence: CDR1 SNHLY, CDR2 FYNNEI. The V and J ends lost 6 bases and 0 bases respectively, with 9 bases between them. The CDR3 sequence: CASSPANSYNEQFF. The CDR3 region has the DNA TGTGCCAGCAGCCCAGCGAACTCCTACAATGAGCAGTTCTTC.

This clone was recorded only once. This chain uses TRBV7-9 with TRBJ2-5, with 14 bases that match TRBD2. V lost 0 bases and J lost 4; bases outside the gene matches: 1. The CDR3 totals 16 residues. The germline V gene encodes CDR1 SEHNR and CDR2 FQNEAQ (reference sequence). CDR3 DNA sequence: TGTGCCAGCAGCTTAGCGGGACTAGCGGGAGCAGAGACCCAGTACTTC. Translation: CASSLAGLAGAETQYF.

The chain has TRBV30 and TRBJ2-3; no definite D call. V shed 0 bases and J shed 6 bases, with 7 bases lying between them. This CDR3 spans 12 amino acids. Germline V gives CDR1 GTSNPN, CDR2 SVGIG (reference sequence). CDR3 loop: CAWSVRWDTQYF. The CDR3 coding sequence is TGTGCCTGGAGTGTCCGGTGGGATACGCAGTATTTT.

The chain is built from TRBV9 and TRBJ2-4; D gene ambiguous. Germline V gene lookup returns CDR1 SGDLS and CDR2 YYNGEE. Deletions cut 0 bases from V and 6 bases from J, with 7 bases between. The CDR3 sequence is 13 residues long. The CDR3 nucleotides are TGTGCCAGCAGCGTAGATGGCGGAAACATTCAGTACTTC. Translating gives CASSVDGGNIQYF.

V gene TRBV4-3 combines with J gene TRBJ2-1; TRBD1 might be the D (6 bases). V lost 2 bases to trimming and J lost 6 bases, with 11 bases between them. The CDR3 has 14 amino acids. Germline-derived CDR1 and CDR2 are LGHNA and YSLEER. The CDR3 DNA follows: TGCGCCAGCAGCCAACCCGACAGGCGCAATGAGCAGTTCTTC. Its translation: CASSQPDRRNEQFF.

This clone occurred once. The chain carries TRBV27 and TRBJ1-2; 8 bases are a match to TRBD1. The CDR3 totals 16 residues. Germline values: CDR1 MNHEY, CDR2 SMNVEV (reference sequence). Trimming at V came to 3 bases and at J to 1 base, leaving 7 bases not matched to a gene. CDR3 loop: CASSFSGQGGNYGYTF. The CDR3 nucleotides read TGTGCCAGCAGTTTTTCAGGACAGGGAGGTAACTATGGCTACACCTTC.

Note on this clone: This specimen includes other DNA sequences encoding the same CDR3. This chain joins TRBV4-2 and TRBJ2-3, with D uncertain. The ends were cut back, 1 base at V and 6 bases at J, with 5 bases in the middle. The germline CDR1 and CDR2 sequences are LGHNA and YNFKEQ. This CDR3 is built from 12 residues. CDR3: CASSQGGDTQYF. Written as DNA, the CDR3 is TGTGCCAGCAGCCAAGGAGGCGATACGCAGTATTTT.

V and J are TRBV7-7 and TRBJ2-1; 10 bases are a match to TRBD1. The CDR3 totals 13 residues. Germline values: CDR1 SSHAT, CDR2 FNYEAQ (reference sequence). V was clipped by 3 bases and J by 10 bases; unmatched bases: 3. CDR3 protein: CASSFDRGQEQFF. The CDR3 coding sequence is TGTGCCAGCAGCTTCGACAGGGGGCAAGAGCAGTTCTTC.

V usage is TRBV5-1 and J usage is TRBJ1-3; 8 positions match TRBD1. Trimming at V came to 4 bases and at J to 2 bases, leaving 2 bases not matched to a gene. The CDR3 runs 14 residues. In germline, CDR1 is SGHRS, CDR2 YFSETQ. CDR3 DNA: TGCGCCAGCAGCAAGGACAGGGCTGGAAACACCATATATTTT. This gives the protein CASSKDRAGNTIYF.